The 27 T cell receptor beta chains below were found in one sample sequenced in a study of shared clonotypes between healthy human individuals. Method: immunoSEQ multiplex PCR; TCRdb's copy keeps in-frame clones and lacks some. The sample has roughly 2.5 million clones; roughly nine tenths are singletons. The source material was naive CD4+ T cells sorted from blood. Subset of the sample: CD45RA+ positively selected. These receptors were taken from a man aged 18 to 35 in good health.

This clone was recorded only once. V and J are TRBV7-2 and TRBJ1-2; D gene ambiguous. V lost 3 bases, J lost 2 bases, and 4 bases lay in between. Germline V CDR1 and CDR2: SGHTA, FQGNSA. The CDR3 is made up of 12 amino acids. This chain's CDR3 is CASSFRNYGYTF. The CDR3, as DNA: TGTGCCAGCAGCTTCCGGAACTATGGCTACACCTTC.

The gene calls are TRBV5-1 and TRBJ2-7, with 9 bases fitting TRBD1. The V gene end was trimmed by 4 bases and the J gene end by 0 bases; junction bases not matched to a gene: 11. This CDR3 spans 17 amino acids. Germline lookup yields CDR1 SGHRS and CDR2 YFSETQ. The CDR3 DNA sequence: TGCGCCAGCAGCCAACTCTCAGGGACAGGGAGCTCCTACGAGCAGTACTTC. Its translation: CASSQLSGTGSSYEQYF.

The rearrangement uses TRBV7-9 and TRBJ2-5, with 10 bases lining up with TRBD2. Unmatched junction bases numbered 6, after V lost 1 base and J lost 4 bases. Germline CDR1 is SEHNR and CDR2 is FQNEAQ (reference sequence). The CDR3 runs 16 residues. The CDR3 loop is CASSLGASGRRETQYF. CDR3 in DNA: TGTGCCAGCAGCTTAGGCGCTAGCGGGAGACGAGAGACCCAGTACTTC.

The chain uses TRBV6-4 and TRBJ2-5, with unresolved D. Trimming stripped 3 bases from V and 4 bases from J, with 12 bases between. Germline assignment: CDR1 MRHNA and CDR2 SNTAGT. The CDR3 covers 14 residues. The chain's CDR3 is CASSEAPGRETQYF. CDR3 DNA sequence: TGTGCCAGCAGTGAAGCCCCCGGGCGAGAGACCCAGTACTTC.

This rearrangement joins TRBV7-2 to TRBJ2-5, with 8 bases lining up with TRBD2. The CDR3 totals 14 residues. Germline V gene sequence: CDR1 SGHTA, CDR2 FQGNSA. The junction had 3 bases not matched to a gene; V was cut back by 5 bases and J by 1 base. The CDR3 bases are TGTGCCAGCAGCCGGGGGGGGTTCCAAGAGACCCAGTACTTC. Its translation: CASSRGGFQETQYF.

The chain carries TRBV7-9 and TRBJ1-4; no reliable D call. Germline V CDR1 and CDR2: SEHNR, FQNEAQ (reference sequence). The CDR3 has 14 residues. V was cut by 6 bases and J by 6 bases, with 14 bases left in between. The CDR3 spells CASSHWALDEKLFF. CDR3 bases: TGTGCCAGCAGTCACTGGGCTTTAGATGAAAAACTGTTTTTT.

The chain employs TRBV7-2 and TRBJ2-7, with 7 nucleotides matching TRBD2. This CDR3 is 14 amino acids long. Germline CDR1 and CDR2: SGHTA and FQGNSA. V trimming: 8 bases; J trimming: 2 bases; junction bases outside the gene matches: 9. In nucleotides, the CDR3 is TGTGCCAGCTCTCGCTGGGGGGGAGCCTACGAGCAGTACTTC. Its translation is CASSRWGGAYEQYF. The variable domain in full, completed from reference TRBV7-2 and TRBJ2-7, reads GAGVSQSPSNKVTEKGKDVELRCDPISGHTALYWYRQSLGQGLEFLIYFQGNSAPDKSGLPSDRFSAERTGGSVSTLTIQRTQQEDSAVYLCASSRWGGAYEQYFGPGTRLTVT.

This chain connects TRBV18 to TRBJ1-1; D is possibly TRBD1 (6 bases). V was trimmed by 2 bases and J by 1 base, leaving 14 bases between them. The CDR3 runs to 16 residues. Germline CDR1 KGHSH, CDR2 LQKENI. CDR3 nucleotides: TGTGCCAGCTCACCAAATACTGGGGGGGCGAACACTGAAGCTTTCTTT. Its translation: CASSPNTGGANTEAFF.

The V and J genes are TRBV27 and TRBJ1-3; D call uncertain. This CDR3 has 16 amino acids. V was pared by 3 bases and J by 0 bases, with 12 bases between. From germline, CDR1 is MNHEY and CDR2 SMNVEV (reference sequence). CDR3 in amino acids: CASSLIGPNSGNTIYF. The CDR3 DNA sequence: TGTGCCAGCAGTTTGATTGGGCCCAACTCTGGAAACACCATATATTTT.

The chain carries TRBV7-2 and TRBJ2-5; 9 bases align to TRBD2. The germline CDR1 and CDR2 sequences are SGHTA and FQGNSA. The CDR3 length is 16 residues. Unmatched junction bases numbered 8, after V lost 1 base and J lost 5 bases. CDR3: CASSLGGLASRETQYF. The CDR3, as DNA: TGTGCCAGCAGCTTAGGGGGACTAGCCTCTCGCGAGACCCAGTACTTC.

This sequence joins TRBV5-4 and TRBJ1-4; 7 bases match TRBD1. J lost 0 bases, V lost 4 bases, and 18 bases had no gene match. The CDR3 has 20 residues. Germline CDR1 and CDR2: SGHNT and YYREEE (reference sequence). The CDR3: CASSTSPGGPPRSTNEKLFF. CDR3 nucleotide sequence: TGTGCCAGCAGCACGTCCCCAGGGGGGCCGCCTAGATCAACTAATGAAAAACTGTTTTTT.

The genes are TRBV7-9 and TRBJ2-1; 16 nucleotides line up with TRBD2. CDR1 and CDR2 from the germline V gene are SEHNR and FQNEAQ (reference sequence). The CDR3 is 19 amino acids. J lost 7 bases, V lost 7 bases, and 16 bases had no gene match. The DNA of the CDR3 is TGTGCCAGCACCCTATTCTTAGCGTGGGGACTAGCGGGAGGGAATGAGCAGTTCTTC. It translates to CASTLFLAWGLAGGNEQFF. The variable domain in full, with the rest retrieved from reference TRBV7-9 and TRBJ2-1, is DTGVSQNPRHKITKRGQNVTFRCDPISEHNRLYWYRQTLGQGPEFLTYFQNEAQLEKSRLLSDRFSAERPKGSFSTLEIQRTEQGDSAMYLCASTLFLAWGLAGGNEQFFGPGTRLTVL.

V is TRBV7-9 and J is TRBJ1-2, with TRBD1 as a possible D gene (6 bases). The CDR3 totals 16 residues. Germline V gives CDR1 SEHNR, CDR2 FQNEAQ (reference sequence). V was pared by 2 bases and J by 8 bases, with 21 bases between. The CDR3 is CASSLRLPSRTDGYTF. DNA for the CDR3: TGTGCCAGCAGCTTACGACTCCCTTCGCGGACAGACGGCTACACCTTC.

The chain recombines TRBV28 with TRBJ1-2, with D tentatively TRBD1 (5 bases). Germline CDR1 MDHEN, CDR2 SYDVKM. Trimming left V 1 base short and J 2 bases short, with 8 bases between. This CDR3 spans 14 amino acids. The CDR3 spells CASSLLSGNYGYTF. CDR3 DNA sequence: TGTGCCAGCAGTTTATTGTCAGGGAACTATGGCTACACCTTC.

J is TRBJ2-2 and V is TRBV4-3, with D tentatively TRBD2 (6 bases). The CDR3 runs to 18 residues. The germline V gene encodes CDR1 LGHNA and CDR2 YSLEER. The V end was cut by 1 base, the J end by 3 bases, with 18 bases between. CDR3 loop: CASSQGPPAGTYTGELFF. The CDR3 bases are TGCGCCAGCAGCCAAGGCCCACCCGCGGGGACTTACACCGGGGAGCTGTTTTTT.

This clone has a handful of counts. The chain couples TRBV19 to TRBJ1-1; D perhaps matches TRBD1 (5 bases). V lost 7 bases and J lost 4, with 16 bases in between. Germline CDR1 and CDR2: LNHDA and SQIVND (reference sequence). This CDR3 region has 14 residues. CDR3 loop: CASITRGKSTEAFF. The DNA of the CDR3 is TGTGCCAGTATTACGAGGGGAAAAAGCACTGAAGCTTTCTTT.

This clone was found a few times. This CDR3 is also generated by other DNA sequences in the sample. The DNA of the CDR3 is TGTGCCAGCAGTGAACTTTGGGGGCGGGGAACTGAAGCTTTCTTT. Translated, it gives CASSELWGRGTEAFF. This chain connects TRBV2 to TRBJ1-1, with D possibly matching TRBD1 (6 bases). With 2 bases removed from V and 5 bases from J, the gap between germline ends came to 15 bases. CDR1 and CDR2 (germline): SNHLY, FYNNEI. The CDR3 spans 15 residues.

With regard to this clone: The junction shows a germline mismatch at one end, possibly a read error. The CDR3 DNA is TGTGCTAGCAGCTTATATCAGAACACTGAAGCTTTCTTT. Amino acid sequence: CASSLYQNTEAFF. The V gene is TRBV7-7, the J gene TRBJ1-1; D remains ambiguous. Germline V CDR1 and CDR2: SSHAT, FNYEAQ (reference sequence). The CDR3 totals 13 residues.

This clone was detected only a few times. Other DNA sequences from this sample encode an identical CDR3 as well. The J gene is TRBJ1-6, the V gene TRBV5-4; no clear D. There are 13 residues in the CDR3. Trimming took off 4 bases at V and 8 bases at J, with 10 bases between the two ends. Germline CDR1 and CDR2: SGHNT and YYREEE (reference sequence). The CDR3, as DNA: TGTGCCAGCAGCCCCGACCGGGATTCACCCCTCCACTTT. Translating it yields CASSPDRDSPLHF.

Here the CDR3 DNA reads TGTGCCAGCAGCGTCCTCCAAGAGACCCAGTACTTC. It codes for CASSVLQETQYF. The chain combines TRBV7-2 with TRBJ2-5, with D unclear. This CDR3 contains 12 residues. V was pared by 5 bases and J by 1 base, with 5 bases between. Germline CDR1 reads SGHTA; CDR2 reads FQGNSA. The whole variable domain, filled in from reference TRBV7-2 and TRBJ2-5, reads GAGVSQSPSNKVTEKGKDVELRCDPISGHTALYWYRQSLGQGLEFLIYFQGNSAPDKSGLPSDRFSAERTGGSVSTLTIQRTQQEDSAVYLCASSVLQETQYFGPGTRLLVL.

This rearrangement joins TRBV5-1 to TRBJ1-1, with a tentative D call TRBD1 (6 bases). V gave up 0 bases and J gave up 4 bases, with 13 bases separating them. From germline, CDR1 is SGHRS and CDR2 YFSETQ. The CDR3 loop spans 15 amino acids. The CDR3 nucleotides read TGCGCCAGCAGCTTGGAAGGGACAAAAAGCACTGAAGCTTTCTTT. It specifies CASSLEGTKSTEAFF.

This clone was found a few times. The same CDR3 is also encoded by other DNA sequences in this sample. This chain's CDR3 is CATSRQGGNTIYF. CDR3 DNA sequence: TGTGCCACCAGCAGACAGGGCGGAAACACCATATATTTT. The chain employs TRBV15 and TRBJ1-3, with D possibly TRBD1 on 5 matching bases. Per germline, CDR1 LNHNV and CDR2 YYDKDF (reference sequence). The V end was cut by 2 bases, the J end by 4 bases, with 6 bases between. This CDR3 spans 13 amino acids.

The CDR3 loop is CASSKALGRKSFREFEYF. The CDR3 nucleotides are TGTGCCAGCAGCAAAGCGCTGGGAAGGAAATCTTTCCGGGAATTTGAGTATTTT. The chain carries TRBV21-1 and TRBJ2-3; the DNA was not used to check the table's D call, TRBD2. TRBV21-1 is given as a pseudogene. CDR3 size: 18 residues.

A remark on this clone: At the DNA level, this CDR3 is encoded by other sequences in the same sample as well. The V and J genes are TRBV2 and TRBJ1-2, with 9 bases that match TRBD1. Per germline, CDR1 SNHLY and CDR2 FYNNEI. V shed 6 bases and J 6 bases; nucleotides not matched to a gene: 5. This CDR3 contains 13 residues. DNA for the CDR3: TGTGCCAGCAGCGCGGGACAGGGTGATGGCTACACCTTC. This codes for CASSAGQGDGYTF.

The V gene is TRBV5-6, the J gene TRBJ2-2; a possible D gene is TRBD2 (6 bases). The ends were cut back, 7 bases at V and 4 bases at J, with 14 bases in the middle. The CDR3 spans 14 residues. Germline V gene data show CDR1 as SGHDT and CDR2 as YYEEEE. CDR3 residues: CASSRGGLTGELFF. For the CDR3, the DNA is TGTGCCAGCTCGCGGGGCGGTCTCACCGGGGAGCTGTTTTTT.

The rearrangement links TRBV11-1 to TRBJ2-1; D ambiguous. Germline loops: CDR1 SGHAT, CDR2 FQDESV (reference sequence). The ends were cut back, 2 bases at V and 0 bases at J, with 8 bases in the middle. This CDR3 is built from 15 residues. This CDR3 reads CASSLSKNSYNEQFF. CDR3 nucleotides: TGTGCCAGCAGCTTATCTAAAAACTCCTACAATGAGCAGTTCTTC.

The V gene is TRBV5-6, the J gene TRBJ2-1; TRBD1 agrees at 11 bases. The germline CDR1 and CDR2 sequences are SGHDT and YYEEEE. V dropped 5 bases and J dropped 3; count of bases not matched to a gene: 10. This CDR3 spans 17 amino acids. The CDR3 spells CASSFLVGTGGYNEQFF. CDR3 coding DNA: TGTGCCAGCAGTTTCCTAGTTGGGACAGGGGGCTACAATGAGCAGTTCTTC.